The 5 T cell receptor beta chains below all came from one sample that was sequenced in a study of T cell responses to AZD1222 COVID-19 vaccine. Assay used: immunoSEQ multiplex PCR; TCRdb lists only in-frame clones, some missing. The sample consists of about 200,000 clones, 90% to 95% of them appearing once. Sequenced material: peripheral blood, taken 28 days after the second dose of the MenACWY control vaccine. These receptors came from an adult who received the MenACWY meningococcal vaccine as a control.

V gene TRBV27 combines with J gene TRBJ1-1, with TRBD1 as a possible D gene (6 bases). CDR3 length equals 15 residues. V was clipped by 4 bases and J by 2 bases, with 14 bases between them. Germline CDR1 is MNHEY and CDR2 is SMNVEV (reference sequence). CDR3 loop: CASSSAAGVNTEAFF. The CDR3 DNA is TGTGCCAGCAGTTCAGCGGCAGGGGTAAACACTGAAGCTTTCTTT.

In nucleotides, the CDR3 is TGTGCCAGTAGTCAGGTGGTAGCAGCGAACACTGAAGCTTTCTTT. This sequence encodes CASSQVVAANTEAFF. This chain uses TRBV19 with TRBJ1-1; no reliable D call. The CDR3 sequence is 15 residues long. Trimming took 5 bases from V and 1 from J, leaving 14 bases between them. The germline V gene has CDR1 LNHDA and CDR2 SQIVND (reference sequence).

A single count supports this clone. The chain links TRBV14 to TRBJ2-5; TRBD1 matches at 9 bases. The ends lost 3 bases at V and 0 bases at J; junction bases unmatched: 2. The CDR3 is 15 residues long. Germline CDR1 and CDR2: SGHDN and FVKESK. CDR3 protein: CASSHGTGYQETQYF. Here the CDR3 DNA reads TGTGCCAGCAGCCATGGGACAGGGTACCAAGAGACCCAGTACTTC.

The chain recombines TRBV28 with TRBJ2-7, with TRBD2 identical over 7 bases. The CDR3 has 11 residues. CDR1 MDHEN and CDR2 SYDVKM come from the germline V gene. The J segment lost 4 bases and the V segment lost 8 bases, leaving 2 bases of the junction unmatched. CDR3 sequence (DNA): TGTGCCAGCGGGACTAATTACGAGCAGTACTTC. Its protein product is CASGTNYEQYF.

V is TRBV5-1 and J is TRBJ2-5, with D possibly matching TRBD2 (5 bases). The CDR3 spans 14 residues. Germline-derived CDR1 and CDR2 are SGHRS and YFSETQ. V lost 0 bases to trimming and J lost 1 base, with 7 bases between them. CDR3 in DNA: TGCGCCAGCAGCTTGGAAGGAGGCCAAGAGACCCAGTACTTC. It translates to CASSLEGGQETQYF.